This is a list of T cell receptor beta chains from one sample in a study of chemoradiotherapy in HPV16-positive cancers. Clones were sequenced by immunoSEQ multiplex PCR, and TCRdb holds only the in-frame ones, with some missing. Of around 29,000 clones in the sample, about 93% were seen once. Sequencing used blood, obtained from a patient who underwent chemoradiotherapy. These receptors came from a human donor with HPV-associated anogenital cancer. Both conserved end residues are part of each CDR3. D genes are given only for firm matches. Clone size appears in some rows only: once, few, many, or a class for an expanded clone.

size | J | D | V | CDR3 | DNA
once | TRBJ2-2 | - | TRBV6-6 | CASTANTGELFF | TGTGCCAGCACAGCGAACACCGGGGAGCTGTTTTTT
- | TRBJ1-1 | - | TRBV4-3 | CASSQEKSWGEAFF | TGCGCCAGCAGCCAAGAGAAATCCTGGGGTGAAGCTTTCTTT
- | TRBJ2-7 | TRBD2 | TRBV5-1 | CASSLVGGGSYEQYF | TGCGCCAGCAGCTTGGTGGGGGGGGGCTCCTACGAGCAGTACTTC
- | TRBJ1-5 | - | TRBV5-8 | CASSLWGSRQPQHF | TGTGCCAGCAGCTTGTGGGGGAGCCGTCAGCCCCAGCATTTT
- | TRBJ2-2 | - | TRBV7-3 | CASSLGGPDTGELFF | TGTGCCAGCAGCTTAGGGGGACCCGACACCGGGGAGCTGTTTTTT
- | TRBJ2-2 | - | TRBV19 | CASSMSTTVESNTGELFF | TGTGCCAGTAGTATGTCCACGACGGTTGAGTCGAACACCGGGGAGCTGTTTTTT
- | TRBJ1-1 | - | TRBV11-2 | CASSLAGGRSEAFF | TGTGCCAGCAGCTTAGCTGGGGGCCGCTCTGAAGCTTTCTTT
- | TRBJ2-3 | - | TRBV7-9 | CASSSLLGADTQYF | TGTGCCAGCAGCTCTCTACTAGGGGCAGATACGCAGTATTTT
- | TRBJ2-7 | TRBD1 | TRBV7-9 | CASSFPTGAHEQYF | TGTGCCAGCAGCTTTCCGACAGGGGCCCACGAGCAGTACTTC
- | TRBJ2-2 | TRBD2 | TRBV5-1 | CASTRTSGSNAGELFF | TGCGCCAGTACAAGGACTAGCGGGAGTAATGCCGGGGAGCTGTTTTTT
- | TRBJ2-7 | TRBD2 | TRBV19 | CASSIRPPWGAGSYEQYF | TGTGCCAGTAGTATACGACCCCCTTGGGGAGCGGGGAGCTACGAGCAGTACTTC
- | TRBJ1-1 | - | TRBV9 | CASSVGPTNTEAFF | TGTGCCAGCAGCGTTGGACCGACGAACACTGAAGCTTTCTTT
- | TRBJ1-3 | - | TRBV6-5 | CASSEAGRRNTIYF | TGTGCCAGCAGCGAAGCGGGGAGGAGAAACACCATATATTTT
- | TRBJ2-7 | - | TRBV7-6 | CASSLGTGPGEQYF | TGTGCCAGCAGCTTAGGGACCGGGCCCGGGGAGCAGTACTTC
once | TRBJ2-7 | - | TRBV28 | CASSSSGGGSYEQYF | TGTGCCAGCAGTTCCTCAGGGGGGGGGTCCTACGAGCAGTACTTC
- | TRBJ2-1 | - | TRBV7-3 | CASSLLAGPYNEQFF | TGTGCCAGCAGCTTATTGGCGGGGCCATACAATGAGCAGTTCTTC
- | TRBJ2-3 | - | TRBV6-6 | CASSTPDQGFTQYF | TGTGCCAGCAGCACCCCGGACCAGGGTTTTACGCAGTATTTT
- | TRBJ1-5 | - | TRBV10-2 | CASRDSLERQPQHF | TGCGCCAGCAGGGACAGTTTAGAACGCCAGCCCCAGCATTTT
- | TRBJ2-1 | - | TRBV13 | CASRGNSNEQFF | TGTGCCAGCAGAGGAAATAGCAATGAGCAGTTCTTC
- | TRBJ2-7 | - | TRBV6-6 | CASSLIGQGYEQYF | TGTGCCAGCAGCCTAATCGGGCAAGGCTACGAGCAGTACTTC
- | TRBJ1-1 | TRBD1 | TRBV4-3 | CASGRDRGTNTEAFF | TGCGCCAGCGGCCGGGACAGGGGGACGAACACTGAAGCTTTCTTT
- | TRBJ2-7 | TRBD2 | TRBV4-1 | CASSQGTGLAGYEQYF | TGCGCCAGCAGCCAAGGGACGGGACTAGCGGGCTACGAGCAGTACTTC
- | TRBJ1-1 | - | TRBV11-2 | CASSLVGGKNTEAFF | TGTGCCAGCAGCTTAGTAGGGGGAAAGAACACTGAAGCTTTCTTT
- | TRBJ2-3 | TRBD2 | TRBV5-4 | CASSLLSGGVSTDTQYF | TGTGCCAGCAGCTTACTTAGCGGGGGGGTTAGCACAGATACGCAGTATTTT
- | TRBJ2-3 | - | TRBV4-3 | CASSQVPLVADTQYF | TGCGCCAGCAGCCAAGTCCCCCTAGTCGCAGATACGCAGTATTTT
once | TRBJ2-7 | - | TRBV7-9 | CASSDRPGSRDEQYF | TGTGCCAGCTCGGACAGACCCGGCTCAAGAGACGAGCAGTACTTC
- | TRBJ2-3 | TRBD2 | TRBV19 | CASSSPGLAGAVGLDTQYF | TGTGCCAGTAGTTCCCCGGGACTAGCGGGGGCCGTCGGTTTGGATACGCAGTATTTT
- | TRBJ1-6 | TRBD1 | TRBV5-4 | CASSLGIGAGQGGTLHF | TGTGCCAGCAGCTTGGGGATCGGTGCGGGACAGGGGGGCACCCTCCACTTT
- | TRBJ1-3 | TRBD1 | TRBV6-5 | CASSQTGGGNTIYF | TGTGCCAGCAGCCAGACAGGGGGTGGAAACACCATATATTTT
- | TRBJ1-2 | TRBD1 | TRBV28 | CASSYDRANYGYTF | TGTGCCAGCAGTTACGACAGGGCCAATTATGGCTACACCTTC
- | TRBJ1-2 | - | TRBV15 | CATSRRYYGYTF | TGTGCCACCAGCAGACGTTACTATGGCTACACCTTC
- | TRBJ2-1 | TRBD2 | TRBV28 | CASSSIIGTSTNEQFF | TGTGCCAGCAGTTCCATTATCGGGACTAGTACGAATGAGCAGTTCTTC
- | TRBJ1-5 | - | TRBV7-9 | CASTLGRGVDSNQPQHF | TGTGCCAGCACCTTGGGCAGGGGCGTCGATAGCAATCAGCCCCAGCATTTT
- | TRBJ2-3 | TRBD2 | TRBV2 | CASRYNSGIQDTQYF | TGTGCCAGCCGCTACAATAGCGGGATTCAAGATACGCAGTATTTT
- | TRBJ1-5 | TRBD1 | TRBV2 | CASSRQGLSNQPQHF | TGTGCCAGCAGTCGACAGGGTCTGAGCAATCAGCCCCAGCATTTT
- | TRBJ2-1 | - | TRBV9 | CASSVAGALYNEQFF | TGTGCCAGCAGCGTAGCCGGGGCGTTGTACAATGAGCAGTTCTTC
once | TRBJ2-2 | - | TRBV2 | CATKGGAANTGELFF | TGTGCCACCAAAGGGGGGGCAGCGAACACCGGGGAGCTGTTTTTT
- | TRBJ1-6 | - | TRBV29-1 | CSVKLQESGNSPLHF | TGCAGCGTTAAACTCCAGGAAAGCGGTAATTCACCCCTCCACTTT